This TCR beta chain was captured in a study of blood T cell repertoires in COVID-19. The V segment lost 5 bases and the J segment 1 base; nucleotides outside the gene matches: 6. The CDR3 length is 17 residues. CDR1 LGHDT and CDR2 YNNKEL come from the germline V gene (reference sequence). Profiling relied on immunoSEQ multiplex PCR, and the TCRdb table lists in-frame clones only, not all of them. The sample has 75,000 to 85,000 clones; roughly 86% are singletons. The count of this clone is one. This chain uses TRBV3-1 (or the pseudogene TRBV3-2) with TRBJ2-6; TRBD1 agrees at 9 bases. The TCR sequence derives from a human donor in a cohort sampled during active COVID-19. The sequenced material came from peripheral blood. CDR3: CASSGTGGASGANVLTF. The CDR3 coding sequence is TGTGCCAGCAGCGGTACAGGGGGCGCTTCTGGGGCCAACGTCCTGACTTTC.